One sample yielded the 30 T cell receptor beta chains listed below, sequenced in a study of CD8+ T cells in alopecia areata. The authors extracted RNA and reverse transcribed it into cDNA as the sequencing template. Produced via immunoSEQ multiplex PCR; TCRdb's table is partial and in-frame only. This sample carries approximately 280,000 clones, none of them present only once. Combined cutaneous lymph node cells underwent sorting by CD4, CD8alpha, NKG2D, NKG2ACE and additional markers. The sample taken for sequencing was CD4+ T cells sorted from a lymph node. Receptor source: a C3H/HeJ mouse with alopecia areata. The strain bears MHC haplotype H2-k.

This clone was picked up a small number of times. Gene names follow the mouse nomenclature. The read ends 4 residues early relative to the CDR3; the germline J gene fills the gap. This sample also contains other DNA sequences that code for the same CDR3. This chain connects TRBV13-1 to TRBJ2-2; 7 nucleotides line up with TRBD1. This CDR3 contains 14 residues. V shed 7 bases and J 5 bases; nucleotides not matched to a gene: 8. Looked up from germline, CDR1 is NSHNY and CDR2 is SYGAGN. CDR3 bases read: TGTGCCAGCTCCAGACAGGGAGGGACCGGG. It codes for CASSRQGGTG. The CDR3 as a whole reads CASSRQGGTGQLYF.

This clone was detected only a few times. Gene names refer to mouse genes. Sequencing ends 4 residues short of the CDR3 end; the germline J gene provides the rest. J is TRBJ2-5 and V is TRBV14, with D tentatively TRBD2 (6 bases). Germline assignment: CDR1 SGHDT and CDR2 FRDEAV. The CDR3 contains 14 residues. The CDR3 bases that were read are TGTGCCAGCAGTTTTGGGGGTGTTGGGGAC. It translates to CASSFGGVGD. The full CDR3 sequence reads CASSFGGVGDTQYF.

About this clone itself: Each gene name is a mouse one. The read ends 4 residues shy of where the CDR3 ends; the end is completed using the germline J gene. The chain recombines TRBV13-1 with TRBJ2-7; the D gene is possibly TRBD1 (6 bases). The CDR3 length is 15 residues. The germline gives CDR1 NSHNY, CDR2 SYGAGN. The part of the CDR3 DNA that was read is TGTGCCAGCAGTGATAAGAACAGGGCCCTTTAT. Translated, it gives CASSDKNRALY. The whole CDR3 sequence reads CASSDKNRALYEQYF.

This clone came up a few times. These gene names are mouse names. The missing CDR3 end, 3 residues past where the read stops, is filled in from the germline J gene. Other DNA variants within this sample encode the same CDR3. This chain uses TRBV5 with TRBJ1-6; 7 positions match TRBD1. TRBJ1-6 is an open reading frame whose function is uncertain. Germline trimming cut 4 bases from V and 1 base from J; bases unmatched to any gene: 1. The CDR3 extends over 15 amino acids. Germline V CDR1 and CDR2: LGHNA, YNLKQL (reference sequence). CDR3 DNA, as far as it was read: TGTGCCAGCAGCCCGACAGGGTCCTATAATTCGCCC. Translation gives CASSPTGSYNSP. Given in full, the CDR3 is CASSPTGSYNSPLYF.

In this sample, this clone turned up a few times. Gene names and germline refer to mouse. With the read ending 3 residues before the CDR3 end, the germline J gene is used to fill in that end. The rearrangement links TRBV1 to TRBJ1-6; a possible D gene is TRBD1 (6 bases). TRBJ1-6 is given ORF status, its function remaining uncertain. The CDR3 sequence is 16 residues long. CDR1 is NSQYPW, CDR2 LRSPGD, per germline (reference sequence). Trimming stripped 3 bases from V and 0 bases from J, with 9 bases between. Incomplete CDR3 DNA: TGCACCTGCAGTGCCCGACAGGATTCCTATAATTCGCCC. This encodes CTCSARQDSYNSP. The entire CDR3 protein is CTCSARQDSYNSPLYF.

As to this clone: All gene names here are mouse names. Read sequence stops 4 residues before the CDR3 end, and the germline J gene provides the missing end. V usage is TRBV13-1 and J usage is TRBJ2-3, with D perhaps TRBD2 (7 bases). Trimming stripped 3 bases from V and 0 bases from J, with 14 bases between. This CDR3 comprises 16 residues. The germline V gene has CDR1 NSHNY and CDR2 SYGAGN. The CDR3 is CASSGGRGASAETLYF. The sequenced part of the CDR3 DNA is TGTGCCAGCAGTGGGGGGCGGGGGGCAAGTGCAGAA.

This clone was recorded a few times. Gene and germline names: mouse. The DNA ends 4 residues before the CDR3 does, and the rest of the CDR3 is filled in from the germline J gene. This sample includes further DNA sequences coding for the same CDR3. This chain uses TRBV19 with TRBJ2-5, with 7 nucleotides matching TRBD1. Germline V gene sequence: CDR1 FNHDT, CDR2 SITEND (reference sequence). The CDR3 covers 13 residues. The DNA read from the CDR3 is TGTGCCAGCAGTATAGACAGGGGAGAC. This gives the protein CASSIDRGD. The whole CDR3 reads CASSIDRGDTQYF.

This clone was observed a few times. Genes and germline come from the mouse. The missing CDR3 end, 4 residues past where the read stops, is filled in from the germline J gene. The V and J genes are TRBV1 and TRBJ2-3; 8 positions agree with TRBD1. V was pared by 3 bases and J by 2 bases, with 7 bases of the junction left unmatched. CDR3 length: 16 amino acids. Germline loops: CDR1 NSQYPW, CDR2 LRSPGD (reference sequence). The sequenced part of the CDR3 DNA is TGCACCTGCAGTGCCCAGGGGGCGTCTAATGCAGAA. Protein: CTCSAQGASNAE. The full CDR3 is CTCSAQGASNAETLYF.

A few counts support this clone. The germline and genes are mouse ones. Read data end 4 residues before the CDR3 end; the end is taken from the germline J gene. V gene TRBV13-1 combines with J gene TRBJ1-2; the match to TRBD1 covers 9 bases. Germline V CDR1 and CDR2: NSHNY, SYGAGN. The CDR3 has 15 amino acids. The ends lost 4 bases at V and 1 base at J; junction bases unmatched: 5. CDR3 DNA (partial): TGTGCCAGCAGTCCCCTGACAGGGGGAAACTCC. Its translation is CASSPLTGGNS. From start to end, the CDR3 is CASSPLTGGNSDYTF.

This clone was seen a handful of times. Gene and germline names: mouse. The read comes to an end 4 residues before the CDR3 does, leaving the germline J gene to fill in the end. The V call is TRBV31, the J call TRBJ2-1; D not certain. The CDR3 runs 13 residues. Germline V CDR1 and CDR2: GKSSPN, SITVG. V shed 2 bases and J shed 1 base, with 6 bases lying between them. Incomplete CDR3 DNA: TGTGCCTGGAGTTATGGGAACTATGCT. Translated, it gives CAWSYGNYA. Given in full, the CDR3 is CAWSYGNYAEQFF.

About this clone itself: The listed genes are named as in mouse. The read finishes 4 residues shy of the CDR3 end, and the germline J gene is used to complete it. This specimen includes other DNA sequences encoding the same CDR3. This chain connects TRBV13-1 to TRBJ2-2; D unclear. Trimming shortened V by 8 bases and J by 0 bases, and 5 bases separated the two germline ends. The CDR3 length is 12 residues. CDR1 is NSHNY and CDR2 is SYGAGN in the germline V gene. The chain's CDR3 is CASLANTGQLYF. CDR3 DNA (partial): TGTGCCAGTCTTGCAAACACCGGG.

As concerns this clone: Gene names and germline refer to mouse. The sequence runs out 4 residues before the end of the CDR3; the remainder is reconstructed from the germline J gene. The same CDR3 arises from other DNA sequences in this sample as well. This chain joins TRBV13-1 and TRBJ2-4; D possibly corresponds to TRBD2 (5 bases). Germline V gives CDR1 NSHNY, CDR2 SYGAGN. The CDR3 length is 15 residues. Trimming pared 0 bases from V and 0 bases from J, leaving 8 bases between. Incomplete CDR3 DNA: TGTGCCAGCAGTGATGCACCTGGGAGTCAAAAC. Amino acid sequence: CASSDAPGSQN. The full CDR3 sequence reads CASSDAPGSQNTLYF.

This clone was seen only a few times. Each gene name is a mouse one. Sequencing ends 4 residues short of the CDR3 end; the germline J gene provides the rest. The chain recombines TRBV19 with TRBJ2-1; 8 nucleotides match TRBD2. Germline trimming cut 2 bases from V and 6 bases from J; bases unmatched to any gene: 4. Germline V gene lookup returns CDR1 FNHDT and CDR2 SITEND (reference sequence). The CDR3 contains 14 residues. The CDR3 region is CASSITGGLAEQFF. The covered CDR3 bases are TGTGCCAGCAGTATCACTGGGGGCCTTGCT.

A word on this clone: Mouse gene names apply. The read stops 4 residues short of the end of the CDR3; the missing end is completed from the germline J gene. The chain carries TRBV13-1 and TRBJ2-7, with a tentative D call TRBD2 (5 bases). V lost 0 bases and J 3 bases, leaving 10 bases between the germline ends. This CDR3 contains 14 residues. Germline CDR1 and CDR2: NSHNY and SYGAGN. The CDR3 protein is CASSDAVGYYEQYF. The sequenced part of the CDR3 DNA is TGTGCCAGCAGTGATGCAGTGGGGTACTAT.

A remark on this clone: This may arise from a read error, as a much more abundant clone is one base away. The genes and germline here are from mouse. The sequence runs out 4 residues before the end of the CDR3; the remainder is reconstructed from the germline J gene. Other DNA sequences within the sample encode an identical CDR3. V is TRBV13-1 and J is TRBJ2-2, with TRBD2 matching 10 bases. The CDR3 has 15 amino acids. Germline CDR1 NSHNY, CDR2 SYGAGN. V was pared by 3 bases and J by 2 bases, with 1 base of the junction left unmatched. CDR3 protein: CASSGTGGNTGQLYF. CDR3 DNA (partial): TGTGCCAGCAGTGGGACTGGGGGTAACACCGGG.

As regards this clone: The genes and germline here are from mouse. The CDR3 goes on 4 residues after the read ends, and that part is filled in from the germline J gene. Other DNA sequences from this sample encode an identical CDR3 as well. The V call is TRBV5, the J call TRBJ2-1; no reliable D call. Trimming left V 3 bases short and J 0 bases short, with 6 bases between. Germline lookup yields CDR1 LGHNA and CDR2 YNLKQL (reference sequence). This CDR3 has 14 amino acids. The covered CDR3 bases are TGTGCCAGCAGCCAGGAGGTTAACTATGCT. This gives the protein CASSQEVNYA. The full-length CDR3 reads as CASSQEVNYAEQFF.

About this clone: Mouse germline and gene names are used. The read stops 4 residues short of the end of the CDR3; the missing end is completed from the germline J gene. J is TRBJ2-1 and V is TRBV14; 9 positions match TRBD2. CDR1 and CDR2 (germline): SGHDT, FRDEAV. The V gene end was trimmed by 5 bases and the J gene end by 3 bases; junction bases not matched to a gene: 0. This CDR3 has 13 amino acids. The CDR3 loop reads CASRLGGYAEQFF. The sequenced part of the CDR3 DNA is TGTGCCAGCAGACTGGGGGGCTATGCT.

In the case of this clone: The listed genes are named as in mouse. The read stops 4 residues short of the end of the CDR3; the missing end is completed from the germline J gene. The chain couples TRBV13-1 to TRBJ2-1; 7 nucleotides line up with TRBD2. This CDR3 region has 13 residues. Germline V CDR1 and CDR2: NSHNY, SYGAGN. CDR3 loop: CASSDMGLAEQFF. Partial CDR3 DNA: TGTGCCAGCAGTGACATGGGACTGGCT.

Concerning this clone itself: Gene names follow the mouse nomenclature. The read gets to within 4 residues of the CDR3 end, and the germline J gene fills in the rest. Distinct nucleotide sequences in the sample also encode this CDR3. This chain uses TRBV1 with TRBJ2-4, with unresolved D. In germline, CDR1 is NSQYPW, CDR2 LRSPGD (reference sequence). This CDR3 contains 14 residues. Trimming left V 0 bases short and J 0 bases short, with 4 bases between. The CDR3 is CTCSAEGSQNTLYF. The CDR3 DNA, read in part, is TGCACCTGCAGTGCAGAGGGTAGTCAAAAC.

This clone was seen only a few times. This could be a read error, since a much larger clone is one nucleotide away. Gene names and germline match the mouse. The read ends 4 residues before the CDR3 terminus; that terminus is restored from the germline J gene. Other DNA sequences in the same sample also yield this CDR3. The genes are TRBV19 and TRBJ1-2; 8 nucleotides line up with TRBD1. Germline V gives CDR1 FNHDT, CDR2 SITEND (reference sequence). The V and J ends lost 5 bases and 3 bases, in that order; junction bases with no gene match: 3. The length of the CDR3 is 13 residues. The CDR3: CASRDRADSDYTF. The CDR3 DNA, read in part, is TGTGCCAGCAGGGACAGGGCGGACTCC.

This clone was observed at least ten times. Gene and germline names: mouse. The read ends 3 residues before the CDR3 terminus; that terminus is restored from the germline J gene. The sample carries other DNA sequences with the same CDR3. The rearrangement joins TRBV13-1 to TRBJ1-6; D remains ambiguous. TRBJ1-6 falls under the ORF class, with uncertain function. The V and J ends lost 0 bases and 3 bases respectively, with 4 bases between them. There are 14 residues in the CDR3. Germline loops: CDR1 NSHNY, CDR2 SYGAGN. The sequenced CDR3 bases are TGTGCCAGCAGTGATGACAACTATAATTCGCCC. Translated: CASSDDNYNSP. The full CDR3 protein is CASSDDNYNSPLYF.

As concerns this clone: Mouse names are used for the genes. Sequencing ends 4 residues short of the CDR3 end; the germline J gene provides the rest. The sample carries other DNA sequences with the same CDR3. V usage is TRBV19 and J usage is TRBJ1-2; D gene unclear. The CDR3 contains 12 residues. Looked up from germline, CDR1 is FNHDT and CDR2 is SITEND (reference sequence). Trimming took off 2 bases at V and 1 base at J, with 3 bases between the two ends. The CDR3 reads CASSMGNSDYTF. The covered CDR3 bases are TGTGCCAGCAGTATGGGAAACTCC.

This clone was counted ten times or more. Genes and germline come from the mouse. The CDR3 goes on 4 residues after the read ends, and that part is filled in from the germline J gene. The V and J genes are TRBV16 and TRBJ1-1; possible D gene TRBD1, 6 bases. The CDR3 runs 16 residues. Trimming shortened V by 1 base and J by 0 bases, and 12 bases separated the two germline ends. Germline V gene data show CDR1 as SGHSA and CDR2 as FRNQAP. The CDR3 reads CASSLGEPGANTEVFF. The CDR3 bases that were read are TGTGCAAGCAGCTTAGGGGAGCCAGGGGCAAACACA.

Comment on this clone: These gene names are mouse names. Read data end 4 residues before the CDR3 end; the end is taken from the germline J gene. The J gene is TRBJ2-5, the V gene TRBV13-1; 10 bases map to TRBD1. This CDR3 comprises 13 residues. CDR1 NSHNY and CDR2 SYGAGN come from the germline V gene. CDR3 bases read: TGTGCCAGCAGTTGGACAGGGGGAGAC. Amino acid sequence: CASSWTGGD. The full-length CDR3 reads as CASSWTGGDTQYF.

This clone was found a few times. Gene and germline names: mouse. CDR3 DNA (partial): TGTGCCAGCAGCCCCCCAGGGAACCAAGAC. Protein product: CASSPPGNQD. The entire CDR3 protein is CASSPPGNQDTQYF. This chain connects TRBV14 to TRBJ2-5; weak D call: TRBD1 (5 bases). The read falls 4 residues short of the CDR3 end, and the missing part is taken from the germline J gene. The CDR3 runs to 14 residues. In germline, CDR1 is SGHDT, CDR2 FRDEAV. V was clipped by 5 bases and J by 0 bases, with 10 bases between them. Looking up the rest from reference TRBV14 and TRBJ2-5 gives the full variable domain: EAGVTQSPRYAVLQEGQAVSFWCDPISGHDTLYWYQQPRDQGPQLLVYFRDEAVIDNSQLPSDRFSAVRPKGTNSTLKIQSAKQGDTATYLCASSPPGNQDTQYFGPGTRLLVL.

Only a few counts were recorded for this clone. Genes here carry mouse names. The read falls 4 residues short of the CDR3 end, and the missing part is taken from the germline J gene. The chain has TRBV2 and TRBJ2-7; 9 nucleotides align to TRBD2. This CDR3 comprises 15 residues. Germline V gene lookup returns CDR1 LGHNA and CDR2 YSYQKL. This CDR3 reads CASSQDRLGGYEQYF. The CDR3 bases that were read are TGTGCCAGCAGCCAAGATCGGCTGGGGGGGTAT.

This clone has more than one count but fewer than ten. Mouse gene names apply. The observed sequence ends 4 residues before the CDR3 terminus, with the missing tail filled in from the germline J gene. The V call is TRBV12-1, the J call TRBJ1-2; TRBD1 aligns across 9 bases. Germline values: CDR1 SGHSN, CDR2 HYEKVE. The CDR3 is 16 residues long. V was pared by 2 bases and J by 2 bases, with 8 bases of the junction left unmatched. The CDR3 bases that were read are TGTGCCAGCTCTCCCTCAACAGGGGGCGAGAACTCC. Translating it yields CASSPSTGGENS. The CDR3 in its entirety is CASSPSTGGENSDYTF.

The table lists this clone with a few counts. The gene symbols are mouse symbols. Additional DNA sequences in this sample encode the identical CDR3. This CDR3 is CASRQGAYNSPLYF. CDR3 DNA (partial): TGTGCCAGCAGACAGGGTGCCTATAATTCGCCC. The chain couples TRBV19 to TRBJ1-6; D perhaps matches TRBD1 (6 bases). The CDR3 end is not reached by the read, which stops 3 residues before it; the germline J gene fills it in. TRBJ1-6 is known as an ORF, though its function is uncertain. Trimming stripped 5 bases from V and 2 bases from J, with 8 bases between. The CDR3 covers 14 residues. Germline lookup yields CDR1 FNHDT and CDR2 SITEND (reference sequence).

With respect to this clone: Genes and germline come from the mouse. The CDR3 goes on 4 residues after the read ends, and that part is filled in from the germline J gene. The chain joins TRBV3 to TRBJ2-7; TRBD2 agrees at 8 bases. The CDR3 sequence is 16 residues long. Germline loops: CDR1 SNHLY, CDR2 FYNGKV (reference sequence). Trimming took 2 bases from V and 0 from J; bases not matched to a gene: 6. The CDR3: CASSLNETGVSYEQYF. CDR3 bases read: TGTGCCAGCAGCTTAAATGAGACTGGGGTCTCCTAT.

Of note for this clone: Gene names follow the mouse nomenclature. The CDR3 DNA, read in part, is TGTGCCAGCAGCCACACAGATGCT. Amino acid sequence: CASSHTDA. The whole CDR3 is CASSHTDAEQFF. V is TRBV5 and J is TRBJ2-1, with D unresolved. The read gets to within 4 residues of the CDR3 end, and the germline J gene fills in the rest. V lost 3 bases and J 5 bases, leaving 5 bases between the germline ends. This CDR3 contains 12 residues. Per germline, CDR1 LGHNA and CDR2 YNLKQL (reference sequence).